This is a list of T cell receptor beta chains from one sample in a study of T cell changes during pregnancy in multiple sclerosis. The method was immunoSEQ multiplex PCR; TCRdb's version includes in-frame clones alone and lacks a portion of them. Among tens of thousands of clones listed, 90% to 95% were seen once. Specimen: CD8+ T cells from peripheral blood mononuclear cells, collected in the second trimester of pregnancy. The receptors originated from a female donor with multiple sclerosis, enrolled in a pregnancy study. Both conserved end residues are part of each CDR3. A D gene is named only where the DNA matches it firmly. The listing skips clone size in some rows; elsewhere it reads once, few, many or a size class.

j_call | v_call | d_call | clone_size | cdr3_nt | cdr3_aa
TRBJ2-1 | TRBV27 | . | . | TGTGCCAGCAGTTCCCCGTACAATGAGCAGTTCTTC | CASSSPYNEQFF
TRBJ1-4 | TRBV6-1 | . | . | TGTGCCAGCAGTGAGTTTCAATTGGGGGGTTCGAATGAAAAACTGTTTTTT | CASSEFQLGGSNEKLFF
TRBJ2-1 | TRBV4-2 | TRBD2 | few | TGTGCCAGCAGCCAGGGACTAGCGGGTGACTACAATGAGCAGTTCTTC | CASSQGLAGDYNEQFF
TRBJ2-1 | TRBV7-6 | TRBD2 | . | TGTGCCAGCAGCTCTCCGCCAAGACTAGCGGGAGTAGGTGTCACCTACAATGAGCAGTTCTTC | CASSSPPRLAGVGVTYNEQFF
TRBJ2-7 | TRBV19 | TRBD2 | . | TGTGCCAGCCGGGGTAGCGGGAGACTCGAAACCTACGAGCAGTACTTC | CASRGSGRLETYEQYF
TRBJ1-1 | TRBV4-1 | . | . | TGCGCCAGCAGCCAGGCACAGCCGACAGCGAACACTGAAGCTTTCTTT | CASSQAQPTANTEAFF
TRBJ2-4 | TRBV7-9 | TRBD1 | . | TGTGCCAGCAGCGGGGGACAGGGGGAAGTCAACATTCAGTACTTC | CASSGGQGEVNIQYF
TRBJ1-1 | TRBV9 | . | few | TGTGCCAGCAGCGCCCAGGGCCCTGAAGCTTTCTTT | CASSAQGPEAFF
TRBJ2-7 | TRBV7-9 | TRBD2 | . | TGTGCCAGCAGCCAAACTAGCGGGGGAACGAGGGAGCAGTACTTC | CASSQTSGGTREQYF
TRBJ2-3 | TRBV7-9 | . | . | TGTGCCAGCAGCCATCACCGGGACTCCGGCACAGATACGCAGTATTTT | CASSHHRDSGTDTQYF
TRBJ1-3 | TRBV9 | . | . | TGTGCCAGCAGTGCACAGGGAAACACCATATATTTT | CASSAQGNTIYF
TRBJ2-2 | TRBV7-9 | TRBD1 | . | TGTGCCAGCAGCTTACCGGGACAGGGAGACACCGGGGAGCTGTTTTTT | CASSLPGQGDTGELFF
TRBJ1-6 | TRBV2 | . | . | TGTGCCAGCAGTGAGGGGGCCTCCTATAATTCACCCCTCCACTTT | CASSEGASYNSPLHF
TRBJ2-7 | TRBV6-1 | TRBD1 | . | TGTGCCAGCAGTCCCGGGACAGGGGGTCTAAGAGCGTACTTC | CASSPGTGGLRAYF
TRBJ1-1 | TRBV27 | TRBD1 | . | TGTGCCAGCAGTTTCCAGGGGGGATCGAGGACTGAAGCTTTCTTT | CASSFQGGSRTEAFF
TRBJ1-5 | TRBV27 | . | . | TGTGCCAGCGCAGGGTCCGGACAGAGAAATCAGCCCCAGCATTTT | CASAGSGQRNQPQHF
TRBJ2-7 | TRBV19 | TRBD1 | . | TGTGCCAGTAGTACACTGCTACAGGGGCAACCCTACGAGCAGTACTTC | CASSTLLQGQPYEQYF
TRBJ1-4 | TRBV2 | . | . | TGTGCCAGCAGGCAGACAGGTGCAACTAATGAAAAACTGTTTTTT | CASRQTGATNEKLFF
TRBJ2-1 | TRBV7-6 | TRBD1 | . | TGTGCCAGCAGCTCCCGACGTACAGGGGATCGGGTCGATGAGCAGTTCTTC | CASSSRRTGDRVDEQFF
TRBJ1-3 | TRBV11-2 | TRBD1 | . | TGTGCCAGCAGCGGACAGGCTCGACCGACCGGAAACACCATATATTTT | CASSGQARPTGNTIYF
TRBJ2-1 | TRBV27 | . | . | TGTGCCAGCAGTTTATCTGGAGCGCACTATAGCTCCTACAATGAGCAGTTCTTC | CASSLSGAHYSSYNEQFF
TRBJ1-1 | TRBV7-2 | . | few | TGTGCCAGCAGCTCGGGGTGGGTGAACACTGAAGCTTTCTTT | CASSSGWVNTEAFF
TRBJ1-2 | TRBV7-9 | TRBD1 | . | TGTGCCAGCAGCACCTTGGACAGGGGTCACTATGGCTACACCTTC | CASSTLDRGHYGYTF
TRBJ2-3 | TRBV6-5 | . | . | TGTGCCAGCAGTTTGTTCACAGGTCCGGCCACAGATACGCAGTATTTT | CASSLFTGPATDTQYF
TRBJ2-7 | TRBV7-9 | TRBD1 | . | TGTGCCAGCAGCTTAGTTACAGGGGGCGACGAGCAGTACTTC | CASSLVTGGDEQYF
TRBJ2-7 | TRBV4-2 | . | . | TGTGCCAGCAGCCAAAACCGCGGAGGGACAGTCTCCTACGAGCAGTACTTC | CASSQNRGGTVSYEQYF
TRBJ2-1 | TRBV7-9 | TRBD2 | . | TGTGCCAGCAGCCCGCCACTAGCGGAGTCTTACAATGAGCAGTTCTTC | CASSPPLAESYNEQFF
TRBJ1-2 | TRBV27 | . | . | TGTGCCAGCAGTTTATTGGGGGAGGGACCCGGCTACACCTTC | CASSLLGEGPGYTF
TRBJ1-2 | TRBV5-8 | . | . | TGTGCCAGCAGCTTGATCAGCCTGGGAGATGGCTACACCTTC | CASSLISLGDGYTF
TRBJ2-7 | TRBV7-6 | TRBD1 | . | TGTGCCAGCAGTAGGCGGGACAGGGGGATCTACGAGCAGTACTTC | CASSRRDRGIYEQYF
TRBJ2-1 | TRBV29-1 | TRBD2 | . | TGCAGCGTTTTTCGGGGGGGCAATGAGCAGTTCTTC | CSVFRGGNEQFF
TRBJ2-1 | TRBV30 | TRBD2 | . | TGTGCCTGGAGCCGTAGCGGGGGGGCAGATGAGCAGTTCTTC | CAWSRSGGADEQFF
TRBJ1-6 | TRBV6-5 | TRBD1 | . | TGTGCCAGCAGGACAGGGGATTCACCCCTCCACTTT | CASRTGDSPLHF
TRBJ2-7 | TRBV4-1 | . | . | TGCGCCAGCAGCCAAGAGCGCAGCGCGACCGCCTACGAGCAGTACTTC | CASSQERSATAYEQYF
TRBJ2-3 | TRBV7-8 | TRBD2 | . | TGTGCCAGCAGCTCTCGAGCGGGAGGGCCGTCCCTCCTATTCGCCACAGATACGCAGTATTTT | CASSSRAGGPSLLFATDTQYF